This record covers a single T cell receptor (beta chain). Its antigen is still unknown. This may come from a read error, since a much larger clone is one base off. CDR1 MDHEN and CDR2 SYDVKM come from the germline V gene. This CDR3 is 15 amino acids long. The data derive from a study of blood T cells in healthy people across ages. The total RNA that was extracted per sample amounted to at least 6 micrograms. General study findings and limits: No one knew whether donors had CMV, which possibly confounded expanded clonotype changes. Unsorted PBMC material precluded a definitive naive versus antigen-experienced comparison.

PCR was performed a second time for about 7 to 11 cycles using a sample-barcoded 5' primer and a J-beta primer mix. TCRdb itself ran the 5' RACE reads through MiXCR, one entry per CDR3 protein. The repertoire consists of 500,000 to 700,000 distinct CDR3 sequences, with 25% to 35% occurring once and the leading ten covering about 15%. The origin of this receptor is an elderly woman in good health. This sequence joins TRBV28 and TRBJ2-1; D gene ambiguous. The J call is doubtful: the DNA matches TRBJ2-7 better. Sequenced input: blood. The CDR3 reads CASSETVASYNEQYF. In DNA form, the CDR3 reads TGTGCCAGCAGTGAAACAGTAGCCTCCTACAATGAGCAGTACTTC.